This T cell receptor (beta chain) comes out of a study of cytomegalovirus exposure and HLA in healthy donors. Study findings and constraints: Some highly shared sequence variants likely arose as a pipeline artifact.

Healthy bone marrow donors formed the donor group. 13 Jbeta primers and 60 Vbeta primers were used for the PCR. How the authors handled the data: A later analysis counted approximately 80 million unique TCR beta chains, some 12 million shared. The table came from immunoSEQ multiplex PCR; TCRdb's copy has only in-frame clones and leaves some out. V and J calls and clone size come straight from that table; D and trimming were deduced from the DNA. The sample lists 90,000 to 100,000 clones; 75% to 85% were seen once. Regarding this clone: The antigen is not known.

What was sequenced was PBMCs. This TCR was recovered from a woman aged 40 to 55 in good health and CMV-seronegative.

In DNA form, the CDR3 reads TGTGCCAGCAGCCTGACGGACAGGGGGCACGGCTACACCTTC. Translation: CASSLTDRGHGYTF. The chain recombines TRBV9 with TRBJ1-2, with 11 nucleotides matching TRBD1. The CDR3 runs to 14 residues. With 4 bases clipped from V and 8 bases from J, the junction kept 7 bases outside the gene matches. Germline V gene lookup returns CDR1 SGDLS and CDR2 YYNGEE.